This record covers a single T cell receptor beta chain. Its target is not known. Through a sample-barcoded 5' primer and a J-beta primer mix, a second PCR was run for roughly 6 to 12 cycles. TCRdb re-analysed the 5' RACE reads in MiXCR, keeping a single row per CDR3 protein. The table records about 1,400,000 distinct CDR3 sequences, 45% to 70% of them present only once. The data are from a study of blood T cells in healthy people across ages. Overall study findings and caveats: A roughly linear age-dependent decrease characterized TCR beta diversity per million T cells. From one million sequenced T cells, diversity estimates were lower bounds.

CDR3 length: 15 residues. From germline, CDR1 is GTSNPN and CDR2 SVGIG (reference sequence). Unmatched junction bases numbered 7, after V lost 0 bases and J lost 4 bases. The receptor comes from a man in his late teens or twenties in good health. Sequenced material: blood. V and J are TRBV30 and TRBJ1-2; 8 nucleotides match TRBD1. The CDR3 sequence is CAWSVQDRAFYGYTF. CDR3 nucleotides: TGTGCCTGGAGTGTACAGGACAGGGCCTTCTATGGCTACACCTTC. Full variable domain (outside the CDR3, taken from reference TRBV30 and TRBJ1-2): SQTIHQWPATLVQPVGSPLSLECTVEGTSNPNLYWYRQAAGRGLQLLFYSVGIGQISSEVPQNLSASRPQDRQFILSSKKLLLSDSGFYLCAWSVQDRAFYGYTFGSGTRLTVV.